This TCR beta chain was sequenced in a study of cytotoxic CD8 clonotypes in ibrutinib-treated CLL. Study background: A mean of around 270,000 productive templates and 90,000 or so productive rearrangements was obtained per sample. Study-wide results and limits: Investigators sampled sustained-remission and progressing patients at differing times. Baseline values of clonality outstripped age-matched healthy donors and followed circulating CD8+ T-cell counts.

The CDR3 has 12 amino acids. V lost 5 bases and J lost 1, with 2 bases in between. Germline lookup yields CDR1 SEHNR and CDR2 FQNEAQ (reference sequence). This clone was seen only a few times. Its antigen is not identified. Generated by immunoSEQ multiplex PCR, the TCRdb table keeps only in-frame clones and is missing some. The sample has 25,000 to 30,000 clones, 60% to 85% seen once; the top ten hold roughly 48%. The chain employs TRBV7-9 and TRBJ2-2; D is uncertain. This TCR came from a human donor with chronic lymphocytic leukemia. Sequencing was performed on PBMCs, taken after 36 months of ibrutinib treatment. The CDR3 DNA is TGTGCCAGCAGCCGGAACACCGGGGAGCTGTTTTTT. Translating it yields CASSRNTGELFF.